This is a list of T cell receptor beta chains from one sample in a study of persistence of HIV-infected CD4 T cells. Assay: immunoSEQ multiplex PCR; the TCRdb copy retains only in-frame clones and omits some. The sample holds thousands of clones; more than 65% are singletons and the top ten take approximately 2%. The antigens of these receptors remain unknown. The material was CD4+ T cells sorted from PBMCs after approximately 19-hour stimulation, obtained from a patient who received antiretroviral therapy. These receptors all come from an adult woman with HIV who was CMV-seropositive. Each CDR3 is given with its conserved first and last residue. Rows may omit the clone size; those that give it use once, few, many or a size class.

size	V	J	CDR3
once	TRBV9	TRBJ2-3	CASSPRGERGGTDTQYF
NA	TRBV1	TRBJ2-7	CTSSQEGQGAYEQYF
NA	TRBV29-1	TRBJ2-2	CSANTGLNTGELFF
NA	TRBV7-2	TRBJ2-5	CASKPPGTRSETQYF
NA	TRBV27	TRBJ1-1	CASSPGTVNTEAFF
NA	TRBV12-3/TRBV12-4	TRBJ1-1	CASSPTGRTEAFF
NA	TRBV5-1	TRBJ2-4	CASSPRSDSNIQYF
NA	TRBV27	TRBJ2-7	CASSDTGVSYEQYF
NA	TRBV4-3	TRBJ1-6	CASSQGGGRRNSPLHF
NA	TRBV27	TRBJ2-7	CASRRGGPVITYEQYF
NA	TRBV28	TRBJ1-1	CASSSFLDPGVGDTEAFF
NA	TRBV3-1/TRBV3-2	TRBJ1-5	CASKVQGHQPQHF
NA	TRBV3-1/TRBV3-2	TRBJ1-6	CASSPQGFRSPLHF
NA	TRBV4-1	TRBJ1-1	CASSQVLNMNTEAFF
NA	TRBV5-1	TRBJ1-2	CASSLGGSNYGYTF
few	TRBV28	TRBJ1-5	CASTPGNSNQPQHF
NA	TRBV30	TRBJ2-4	CAGGGNIQYF
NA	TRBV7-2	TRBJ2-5	CASSLVRGFQETQYF
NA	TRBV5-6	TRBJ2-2	CASSQGMGTGELFF
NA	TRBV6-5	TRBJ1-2	CASSYVPGSTNYGYTF
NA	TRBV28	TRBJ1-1	CASSLSRTREAFF
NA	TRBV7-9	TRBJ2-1	CASRGPQSDEQFF
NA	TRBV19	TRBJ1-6	CASSITRFSYNSPLHF
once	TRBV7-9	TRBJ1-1	CASSFRDGRDEAFF
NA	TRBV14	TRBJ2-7	CASSFRGEIYEQYF
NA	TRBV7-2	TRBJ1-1	CASSLQRNTEAFF
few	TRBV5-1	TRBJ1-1	CASSLSTPSGGESEAFF
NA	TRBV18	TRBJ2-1	CASYPTGSISNEQFF
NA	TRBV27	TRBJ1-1	CASSSGRSRNTEAFF
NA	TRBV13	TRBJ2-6	CASSPGFSGANVLTF
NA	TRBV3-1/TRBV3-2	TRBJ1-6	CASSLIDSPLHF
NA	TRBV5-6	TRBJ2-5	CASSPTGTGKKETQYF
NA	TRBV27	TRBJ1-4	CASSLTQATNEKLFF
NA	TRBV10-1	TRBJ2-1	CASSETMRADYNEQFF
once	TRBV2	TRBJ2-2	CASSISRGRTGELFF
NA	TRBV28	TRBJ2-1	CASTLEGVRNEQFF
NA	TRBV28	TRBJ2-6	CASRKTTEATGANVLTF
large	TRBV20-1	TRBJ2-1	CSASPQGGQFF
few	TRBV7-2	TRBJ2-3	CASSQKNQRGAFGTDTQYF
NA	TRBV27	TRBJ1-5	CASSLGRGRPQHF
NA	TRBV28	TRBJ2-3	CASSLATPSSSTDTQYF
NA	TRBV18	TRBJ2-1	CASSPGDRSYNEQFF
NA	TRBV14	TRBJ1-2	CASSPSGQGDGYTF
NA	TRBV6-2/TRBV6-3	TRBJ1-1	CASSFTRGNTEAFF
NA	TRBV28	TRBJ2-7	CASSLGAGRGNEQYF
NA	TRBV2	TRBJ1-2	CAIVNRGRGYGYTF
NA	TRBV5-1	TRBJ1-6	CASSSTGTGRPPLHF
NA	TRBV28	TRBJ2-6	CASSPRGNSGANVLTF